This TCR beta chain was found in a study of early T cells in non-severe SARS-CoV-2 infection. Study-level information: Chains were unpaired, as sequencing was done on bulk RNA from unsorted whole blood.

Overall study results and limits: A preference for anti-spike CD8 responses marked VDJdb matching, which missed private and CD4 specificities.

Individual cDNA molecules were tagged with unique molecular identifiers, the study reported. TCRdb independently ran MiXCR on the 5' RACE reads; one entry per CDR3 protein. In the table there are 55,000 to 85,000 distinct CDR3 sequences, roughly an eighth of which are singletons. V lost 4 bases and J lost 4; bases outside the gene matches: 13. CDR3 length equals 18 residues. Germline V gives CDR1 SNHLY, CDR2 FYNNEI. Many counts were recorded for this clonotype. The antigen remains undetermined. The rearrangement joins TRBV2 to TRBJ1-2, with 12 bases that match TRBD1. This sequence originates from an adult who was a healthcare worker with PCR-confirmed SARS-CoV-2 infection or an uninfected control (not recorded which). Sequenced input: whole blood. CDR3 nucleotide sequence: TGTGCCAGCAGTGTGACCGGGACAGGGGGCGCGGAATCCTATGGCTACACCTTC. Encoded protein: CASSVTGTGGAESYGYTF.